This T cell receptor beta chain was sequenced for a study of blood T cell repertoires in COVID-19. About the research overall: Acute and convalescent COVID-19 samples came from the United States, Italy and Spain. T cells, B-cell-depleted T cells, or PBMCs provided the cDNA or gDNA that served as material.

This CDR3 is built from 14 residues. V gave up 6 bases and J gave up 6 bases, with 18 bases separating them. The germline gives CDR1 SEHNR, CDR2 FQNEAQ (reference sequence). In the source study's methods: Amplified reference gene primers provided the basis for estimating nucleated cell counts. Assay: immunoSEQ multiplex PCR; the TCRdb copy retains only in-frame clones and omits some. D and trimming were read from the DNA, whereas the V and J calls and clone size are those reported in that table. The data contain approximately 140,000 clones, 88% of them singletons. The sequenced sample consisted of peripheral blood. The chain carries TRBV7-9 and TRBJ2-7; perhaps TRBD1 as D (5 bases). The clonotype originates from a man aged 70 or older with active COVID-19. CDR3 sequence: CASSWTPERGEQYF. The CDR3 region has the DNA TGTGCCAGCAGTTGGACACCAGAACGAGGCGAGCAGTACTTC.